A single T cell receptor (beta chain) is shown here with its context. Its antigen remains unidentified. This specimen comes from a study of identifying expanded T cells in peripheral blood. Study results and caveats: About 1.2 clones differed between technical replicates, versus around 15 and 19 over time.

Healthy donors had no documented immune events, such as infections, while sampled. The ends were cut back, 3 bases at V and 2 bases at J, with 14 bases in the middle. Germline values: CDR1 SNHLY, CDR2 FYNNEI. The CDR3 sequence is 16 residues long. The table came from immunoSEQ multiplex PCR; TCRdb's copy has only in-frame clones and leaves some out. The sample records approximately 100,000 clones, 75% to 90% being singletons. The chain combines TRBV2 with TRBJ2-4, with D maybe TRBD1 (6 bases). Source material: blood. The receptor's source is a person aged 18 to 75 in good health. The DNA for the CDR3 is TGTGCCAGCAGTGAGAACAGGGCGCGTCCCAAAAACATTCAGTACTTC. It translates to CASSENRARPKNIQYF.